The entry that follows covers one T cell receptor beta chain sequence. What it binds is not known. Under the ViraFEST assay, PBMC were stimulated with viral peptide pools so that antigen-specific CD4+ T cells expanded. Sequencing was performed afterwards. Investigators separated out CD4+ T cells once about eleven days of culture had passed. Each participant was given two doses of one vaccine (BNT162b2 or mRNA-1273). The authors replaced half the medium with IL-2 medium on days 3 and 7. This sample was included in a study of vaccination effects on CD4 cells after COVID-19. Libraries were prepared by immunoSEQ multiplex PCR; TCRdb keeps only in-frame clonotypes and omits some of them. The repertoire includes fewer than 80,000 clones, over 70% of them detected once, and approximately 1.5% sits in the top ten. Notes on the study in general: By a late point after vaccination, infection- and vaccine-induced clones had shrunk markedly through clonal contraction. Small numbers of convalescent patients limited the study. It also lacked early post-infection timepoints. Cross-reactivity toward common cold coronaviruses was confined to only 1 of 255 vaccine-induced clones in healthy vaccinees.

The material was CD4+ T cells from PBMCs cultured with HCoV-229E spike peptides, obtained after COVID-19 vaccination. The sequence was obtained from a human donor who received a COVID-19 vaccine.

The CDR3 nucleotides read TGTGCCAGCAGCTCATCGACAGGGGAGACTAACTATGGCTACACCTTC. It translates to CASSSSTGETNYGYTF. The rearrangement links TRBV6-6 to TRBJ1-2; 8 positions agree with TRBD1. This CDR3 spans 16 amino acids. CDR1 MNHNY and CDR2 SVGAGI come from the germline V gene (reference sequence). V trimming: 6 bases; J trimming: 0 bases; junction bases outside the gene matches: 9.